This is a list of T cell receptor beta chains from one sample in a study of cytomegalovirus exposure and HLA in healthy donors. Clones were read by immunoSEQ multiplex PCR, and TCRdb kept only the in-frame ones, dropping some. Of approximately 170,000 clones in the sample, 70% to 90% were seen once. Sequencing was done on a sample of PBMCs. The receptors come from a man between 25 and 39 years old in good health and CMV-seropositive. Each CDR3 is given with its conserved first and last residue. Each record gives: V gene, clone size, CDR3 protein. Size is omitted from some rows. Given values are once, few, many or a class for expanded clones.

V gene: TRBV2; clone size: once; CDR3 protein: CASSLAGGRAGELFF
V gene: TRBV5-4; clone size: NA; CDR3 protein: CASSDSLDNEQFF
V gene: TRBV5-1; clone size: NA; CDR3 protein: CASSLLDIPYEQYF
V gene: TRBV6-5; clone size: NA; CDR3 protein: CASSPERIVYNEQFF
V gene: TRBV5-1; clone size: NA; CDR3 protein: CASSPIAGGPGGELFF
V gene: TRBV9; clone size: NA; CDR3 protein: CASSVPGDREDTQYF
V gene: TRBV29-1; clone size: NA; CDR3 protein: CSVERSNEQFF
V gene: TRBV7-9; clone size: NA; CDR3 protein: CASSSQGWYNSPLHF
V gene: TRBV20-1; clone size: NA; CDR3 protein: CSASRVEQFF
V gene: TRBV6-5; clone size: NA; CDR3 protein: CASSYSGGSSYEQYF
V gene: TRBV7-2; clone size: NA; CDR3 protein: CASSLDRNPSYEQYF
V gene: TRBV14; clone size: NA; CDR3 protein: CASSQLTGYTDTQYF
V gene: TRBV19; clone size: NA; CDR3 protein: CASSPRGRQGTDEKLFF
V gene: TRBV7-9; clone size: once; CDR3 protein: CASSYTGLRTEAFF
V gene: TRBV10-3; clone size: NA; CDR3 protein: CAIAPVTGVEDTQYF
V gene: TRBV5-1; clone size: NA; CDR3 protein: CASSLGGGYTF
V gene: TRBV4-3; clone size: NA; CDR3 protein: CASSQDWGPYEQYF
V gene: TRBV18; clone size: NA; CDR3 protein: CASSPGQFEAFF
V gene: TRBV6-5; clone size: NA; CDR3 protein: CASSYAGNEQFF
V gene: TRBV9; clone size: NA; CDR3 protein: CASSGHLDTGENIQYF
V gene: TRBV21-1; clone size: NA; CDR3 protein: CIEATGEDTQYF
V gene: TRBV4-1; clone size: few; CDR3 protein: CASSQVGGGNQPQHF
V gene: TRBV19; clone size: few; CDR3 protein: CASKHLSNQPQHF
V gene: TRBV27; clone size: NA; CDR3 protein: CASSFGAGLYQETQYF
V gene: TRBV7-2; clone size: NA; CDR3 protein: CASVAGGRNSPLHF
V gene: TRBV6-1; clone size: NA; CDR3 protein: CASKPPQGLSYGYTF
V gene: TRBV6-5; clone size: NA; CDR3 protein: CASSLTPKIFGGYTF
V gene: TRBV6-4; clone size: NA; CDR3 protein: CASSGGAGANVLTF
V gene: TRBV9; clone size: few; CDR3 protein: CASSVGTSGGRETQYF
V gene: TRBV21-1; clone size: NA; CDR3 protein: CASSAGCYEQYF
V gene: TRBV7-2; clone size: NA; CDR3 protein: CASSMGGTGNTIYF
V gene: TRBV10-3; clone size: NA; CDR3 protein: CAISDQDNSPLHF
V gene: TRBV4-1; clone size: NA; CDR3 protein: CASSHMPGQGNTGELFF
V gene: TRBV6-4; clone size: NA; CDR3 protein: CASSLTGADYGYTF